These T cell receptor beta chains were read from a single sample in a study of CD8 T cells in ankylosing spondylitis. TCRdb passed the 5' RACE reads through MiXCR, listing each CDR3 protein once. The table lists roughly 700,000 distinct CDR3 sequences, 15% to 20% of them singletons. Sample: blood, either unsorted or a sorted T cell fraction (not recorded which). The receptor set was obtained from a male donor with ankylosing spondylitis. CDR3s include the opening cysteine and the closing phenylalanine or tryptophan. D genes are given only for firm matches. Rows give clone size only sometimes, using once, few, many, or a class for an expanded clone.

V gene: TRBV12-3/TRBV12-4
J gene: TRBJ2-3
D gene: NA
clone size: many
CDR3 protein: CASSLITDTQYF
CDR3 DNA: TGTGCCAGCAGTTTGATCACTGATACGCAGTATTTT

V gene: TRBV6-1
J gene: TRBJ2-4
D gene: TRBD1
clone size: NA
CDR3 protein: CASNLFGTGFSGNIQYF
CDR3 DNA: TGTGCCAGCAACCTATTCGGGACAGGATTTAGCGGAAACATTCAGTACTTC

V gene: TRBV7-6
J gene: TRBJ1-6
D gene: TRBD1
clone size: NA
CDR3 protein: CASSLDEKTGDYNSPLHF
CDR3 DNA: TGTGCCAGCAGCTTAGACGAGAAGACAGGGGACTATAATTCACCCCTCCACTTT

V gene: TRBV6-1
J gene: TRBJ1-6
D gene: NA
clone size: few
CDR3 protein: CASTETVGYPYSPLHF
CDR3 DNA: TGTGCCAGCACCGAGACGGTCGGATACCCCTATTCACCCCTCCACTTT

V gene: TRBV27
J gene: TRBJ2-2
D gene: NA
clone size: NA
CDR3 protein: CASSFMANTGELFF
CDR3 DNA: TGTGCCAGCAGTTTTATGGCGAACACCGGGGAGCTGTTTTTT

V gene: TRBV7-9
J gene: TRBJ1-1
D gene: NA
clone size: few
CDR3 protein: CASSLALKTTEAFF
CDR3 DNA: TGTGCCAGCAGCCTCGCTTTGAAGACTACTGAAGCTTTCTTT

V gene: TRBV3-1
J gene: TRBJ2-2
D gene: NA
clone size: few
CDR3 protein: CASSPLQGVDWGELFF
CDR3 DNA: TGTGCCAGCAGCCCACTACAGGGAGTTGACTGGGGGGAGCTGTTTTTT

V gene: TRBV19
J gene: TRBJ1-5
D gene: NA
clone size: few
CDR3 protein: CASTPDSRRPQHF
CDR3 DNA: TGTGCCAGTACCCCGGACAGCCGAAGGCCCCAGCATTTT

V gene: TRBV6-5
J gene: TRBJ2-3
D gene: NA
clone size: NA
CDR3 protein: CASSYGSAGDTQYF
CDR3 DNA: TGTGCCAGCAGTTATGGGTCGGCCGGGGATACGCAGTATTTT

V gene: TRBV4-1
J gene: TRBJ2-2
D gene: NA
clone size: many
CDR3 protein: CASSSLSGELFF
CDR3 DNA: TGCGCCAGCAGCTCCCTCAGCGGGGAGCTGTTTTTT

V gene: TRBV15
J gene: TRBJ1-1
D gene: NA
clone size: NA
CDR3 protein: CATSRGRDGYTEAFF
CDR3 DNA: TGTGCCACCAGCAGAGGTAGAGACGGATACACTGAAGCTTTCTTT

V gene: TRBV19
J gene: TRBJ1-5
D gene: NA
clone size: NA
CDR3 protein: CATSLRDPGPQHF
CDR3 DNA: TGTGCCACTAGCCTCAGGGACCCAGGGCCCCAGCATTTT

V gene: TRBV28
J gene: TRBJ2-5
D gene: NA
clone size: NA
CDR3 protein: CASSFYTAETQYF
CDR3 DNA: TGTGCCAGCAGTTTTTATACAGCAGAGACCCAGTACTTC

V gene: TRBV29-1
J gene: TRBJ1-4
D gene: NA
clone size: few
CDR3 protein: CSVLLYGEKLFF
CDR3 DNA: TGCAGCGTCCTCTTGTACGGTGAAAAACTGTTTTTT